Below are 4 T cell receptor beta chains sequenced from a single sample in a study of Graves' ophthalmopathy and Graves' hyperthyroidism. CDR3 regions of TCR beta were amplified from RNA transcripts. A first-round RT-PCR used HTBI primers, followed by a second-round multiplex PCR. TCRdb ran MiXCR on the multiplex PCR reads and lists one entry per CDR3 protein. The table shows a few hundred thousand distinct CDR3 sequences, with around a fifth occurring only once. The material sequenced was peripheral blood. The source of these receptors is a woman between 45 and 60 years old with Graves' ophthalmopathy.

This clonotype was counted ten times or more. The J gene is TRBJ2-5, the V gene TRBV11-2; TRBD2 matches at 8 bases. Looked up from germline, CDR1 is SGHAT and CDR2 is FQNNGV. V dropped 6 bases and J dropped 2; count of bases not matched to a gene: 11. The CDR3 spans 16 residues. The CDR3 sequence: CASSSWTSIFQETQYF. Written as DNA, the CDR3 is TGTGCCAGCAGTTCGTGGACTAGCATCTTTCAAGAGACCCAGTACTTC.

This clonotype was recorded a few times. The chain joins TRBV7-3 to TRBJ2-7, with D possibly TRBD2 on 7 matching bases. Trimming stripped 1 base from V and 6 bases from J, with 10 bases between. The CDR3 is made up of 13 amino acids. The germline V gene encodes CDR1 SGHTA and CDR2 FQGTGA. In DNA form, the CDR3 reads TGTGCCAGCAGCTTAAACAGGGAGGGCGAGCAGTACTTC. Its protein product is CASSLNREGEQYF.

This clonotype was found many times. The CDR3 DNA reads as TGTGCCAGCAGTTTTGGCGGGCAGCCTTACGAGCAGTACTTC. It translates to CASSFGGQPYEQYF. V usage is TRBV12-3 or TRBV12-4 and J usage is TRBJ2-7; D possibly corresponds to TRBD2 (5 bases). V lost 3 bases and J lost 4, with 13 bases in between. This CDR3 has 14 residues.

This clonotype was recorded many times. The CDR3: CASDTTGQGEVNGYTF. The CDR3 DNA reads as TGTGCCAGCGACACCACGGGACAGGGAGAGGTTAATGGCTACACCTTC. This sequence joins TRBV18 and TRBJ1-2, with 9 bases that match TRBD1. Germline V gene lookup returns CDR1 KGHSH and CDR2 LQKENI. V shed 8 bases and J 6 bases; nucleotides not matched to a gene: 16. CDR3 size: 16 residues.